The 16 T cell receptor beta chains below were found in one sample sequenced in a study of blood T cell repertoires in COVID-19. Here immunoSEQ multiplex PCR was the method, and the copy in TCRdb shows in-frame clones only, minus some. The sample includes around 290,000 clones, approximately 90% of them seen just once. Material for sequencing was PBMCs or T cells enriched from blood (not recorded which). The receptors derive from a woman between 55 and 75 years old in a cohort exposed to, infected with or recovered from COVID-19 (not recorded which).

The J gene is TRBJ1-1, the V gene TRBV6-2 or TRBV6-3, with D uncertain. Per the germline V gene, CDR1 is MNHEY and CDR2 is SVGEGT. The CDR3 loop spans 14 amino acids. V gave up 0 bases and J gave up 0 bases, with 5 bases separating them. CDR3 sequence (DNA): TGTGCCAGCAGTTACTCGGCAGTGAACACTGAAGCTTTCTTT. Protein product: CASSYSAVNTEAFF.

The chain couples TRBV7-3 to TRBJ2-2; TRBD2 agrees at 9 bases. V dropped 5 bases and J dropped 5; count of bases not matched to a gene: 6. The germline V gene encodes CDR1 SGHTA and CDR2 FQGTGA. The CDR3 loop spans 15 amino acids. The CDR3 DNA reads as TGTGCCAGCAGCCTTAGCGGGAGTAATACCGGGGAGCTGTTTTTT. Encoded protein: CASSLSGSNTGELFF.

The chain is built from TRBV28 and TRBJ2-3; TRBD2 matches at 7 bases. V lost 3 bases, J lost 3 bases, and 9 bases stayed unmatched. CDR1 and CDR2 (germline): MDHEN, SYDVKM. This CDR3 has 16 amino acids. For the CDR3, the DNA is TGTGCCAGCAGTTTTGGGGCGGGAGCGGGTACAGATACGCAGTATTTT. It is translated as CASSFGAGAGTDTQYF.

This chain links TRBV7-2 with TRBJ2-7, with 9 bases identical to TRBD1. The V and J ends lost 8 bases and 5 bases, in that order; junction bases with no gene match: 7. Germline V CDR1 and CDR2: SGHTA, FQGNSA. CDR3 size: 13 residues. The CDR3 nucleotides read TGTGCCAGCGCGGGGGACAGGGTTAACGAGCAGTACTTC. Its translation is CASAGDRVNEQYF. Looking up the rest from reference TRBV7-2 and TRBJ2-7 gives the full variable domain: GAGVSQSPSNKVTEKGKDVELRCDPISGHTALYWYRQSLGQGLEFLIYFQGNSAPDKSGLPSDRFSAERTGGSVSTLTIQRTQQEDSAVYLCASAGDRVNEQYFGPGTRLTVT.

In regard to this clone: The limits of the CDR3 on the DNA are not certain, so only TCRdb's listed CDR3 is given. The chain links TRBV21-1 to TRBJ2-1; TRBD1 is the table's D call and was not checked against the DNA. TRBV21-1 is labeled a pseudogene. The CDR3 is 15 amino acids long, termini counted. The CDR3 loop reads CASTWGQGNFNEQFF.

V and J are TRBV4-1 and TRBJ2-2; 7 nucleotides match TRBD1. CDR1 is MGHRA, CDR2 YSYEKL, per germline. The CDR3 spans 14 residues. V gave up 5 bases and J gave up 7 bases; unmatched junction bases: 7. CDR3 in amino acids: CASSVGQAGGELFF. The CDR3 DNA follows: TGCGCCAGCAGCGTAGGACAGGCGGGCGGGGAGCTGTTTTTT.

The chain joins TRBV6-5 to TRBJ1-2, with D unresolved. V was cut by 0 bases and J by 9 bases, with 20 bases left in between. Germline CDR1 and CDR2: MNHEY and SVGAGI. This CDR3 is built from 16 residues. DNA for the CDR3: TGTGCCAGCAGTTACTCCGTAAGGGCCGCCTCCGGGAGCTACACCTTC. Amino acids: CASSYSVRAASGSYTF.

DNA of the CDR3: TGTGCCAGCAGTTCCGGACAGGGGTTGGTCGGAAACACCATATATTTT. This encodes CASSSGQGLVGNTIYF. The rearrangement links TRBV6-5 to TRBJ1-3, with 9 bases lining up with TRBD1. The CDR3 is 16 amino acids. The germline CDR1 and CDR2 sequences are MNHEY and SVGAGI. After removal of 4 bases from V and 4 bases from J, the junction contained 8 bases not matched to a gene.

The chain has TRBV16 and TRBJ2-2; perhaps TRBD1 as D (6 bases). The CDR3 runs 15 residues. V lost 7 bases and J 1 base, leaving 13 bases between the germline ends. From germline, CDR1 is KGHSY and CDR2 FQNENV. CDR3: CASTRDTMNTGELFF. CDR3 bases: TGTGCCAGCACCCGGGACACCATGAACACCGGGGAGCTGTTTTTT.

This clone has just one count. CDR3 loop: CASSVVTGFYPQPQHF. CDR3 in DNA: TGTGCCAGCAGCGTAGTAACGGGATTTTACCCTCAGCCCCAGCATTTT. The chain recombines TRBV9 with TRBJ1-5; D remains ambiguous. The V end was cut by 0 bases, the J end by 6 bases, with 16 bases between. The CDR3 spans 16 residues. Germline V CDR1 and CDR2: SGDLS, YYNGEE.

The rearrangement links TRBV4-1 to TRBJ2-1; 7 bases map to TRBD2. V was pared by 0 bases and J by 2 bases, with 7 bases of the junction left unmatched. CDR3 length equals 17 residues. The V gene's germline CDR1 is MGHRA and CDR2 YSYEKL. CDR3 in amino acids: CASSQEDGTTTYNEQFF. The CDR3 DNA reads TGCGCCAGCAGCCAAGAGGATGGGACTACCACCTACAATGAGCAGTTCTTC.

CDR3 bases: TGTGCCACTAAAAAGGGACTAGCGACCCCCGATGAGCAGTTCTTC. The encoded protein is CATKKGLATPDEQFF. This chain links TRBV3-1 (or the pseudogene TRBV3-2) with TRBJ2-1; 10 bases are shared with TRBD2. Germline V lookup: CDR1 LGHDT, CDR2 YNNKEL (reference sequence). This CDR3 contains 15 residues. Trimming took 10 bases from V and 8 from J; bases not matched to a gene: 14.

CDR3 loop: CASSRQGHNEQFF. The CDR3 DNA reads TGTGCCAGCAGCAGACAGGGCCACAATGAGCAGTTCTTC. The chain joins TRBV14 to TRBJ2-1; TRBD1 agrees at 7 bases. The CDR3 is 13 residues long. CDR1 is SGHDN and CDR2 is FVKESK in the germline V gene. Trimming cost V 5 bases and J 5 bases; bases outside gene matches: 3.

The rearrangement joins TRBV13 to TRBJ2-7; TRBD2 matches at 10 bases. Per the germline V gene, CDR1 is PRHDT and CDR2 is FYEKMQ (reference sequence). V shed 1 base, J shed 3 bases, and the junction held 3 bases outside the gene matches. CDR3 length equals 15 residues. The CDR3 region is CASSLASGSLYEQYF. In nucleotides, the CDR3 is TGTGCCAGCAGCTTAGCTAGCGGGAGTCTCTACGAGCAGTACTTC.

About this clone itself: Other DNA sequences in this specimen translate into the identical CDR3. The chain uses TRBV6-5 and TRBJ1-4; 10 positions match TRBD1. Looked up from germline, CDR1 is MNHEY and CDR2 is SVGAGI. Trimming took 5 bases from V and 8 from J; bases not matched to a gene: 5. There are 14 residues in the CDR3. CDR3 sequence: CASSPGTGDEKLFF. Here the CDR3 DNA reads TGTGCCAGCAGTCCCGGGACAGGGGACGAAAAACTGTTTTTT.

This clone was counted a few times. CDR3 loop: CASSLDGGGGTEAFF. In nucleotides, the CDR3 is TGCGCCAGCAGCTTGGATGGAGGGGGCGGCACTGAAGCTTTCTTT. The J gene is TRBJ1-1, the V gene TRBV5-1; 7 bases match TRBD1. Germline lookup yields CDR1 SGHRS and CDR2 YFSETQ. The J segment lost 4 bases and the V segment lost 0 bases, leaving 6 bases of the junction unmatched. The CDR3 covers 15 residues.